Listed below are T cell receptor beta chains from one sample, sequenced in a study of blood T cell repertoires in COVID-19. The table came from immunoSEQ multiplex PCR; TCRdb's copy has only in-frame clones and leaves some out. The profile shows roughly 150,000 clones, 65% to 85% of them singletons. Sequencing was performed on peripheral blood. The origin of the receptors is a human donor in a cohort sampled during active COVID-19. CDR3s include the opening cysteine and the closing phenylalanine or tryptophan. D genes are given only for firm matches. A clone size is listed for some rows: how often the clone was seen (once, few, many), or a class if it is expanded.

TRBJ1-4	-	TRBV5-6	-	TGTGCCAGCAGCTTTTTGCGGTCGGCTTGGACTACCTCCGAAAAACTGTTTTTT	CASSFLRSAWTTSEKLFF
TRBJ1-2	-	TRBV28	TRBD1	TGTGCCAGCAGTTCCCAGGGGGGATCCGGCTATGGCTACACCTTC	CASSSQGGSGYGYTF
TRBJ1-2	-	TRBV6-1	-	TGTGCCAGCAGTGAAAAGCAGGCGAGTCGCTACACCTTC	CASSEKQASRYTF
TRBJ1-3	-	TRBV12-3/TRBV12-4	-	TGTGCCAGCACCGTGGGGGGCACCATATATTTT	CASTVGGTIYF
TRBJ1-4	-	TRBV4-2	TRBD1	TGTGCCAGCAGCCCCACACCGGACAGGGGGCGATATGAAAAACTGTTTTTT	CASSPTPDRGRYEKLFF
TRBJ2-7	once	TRBV7-9	-	TGTGCCAGCAGCCCCGGTAGCCTAGGCTCCTACGAGCAGTACTTC	CASSPGSLGSYEQYF
TRBJ1-4	-	TRBV2	TRBD1	TGTGCCTTAAGAGGGACAGAGGCAACTAATGAAAAACTGTTTTTT	CALRGTEATNEKLFF
TRBJ2-7	-	TRBV13	TRBD1	TGTGCCAGCAGCTTAGGAGACAGGGGGCATGAGCAGTACTTC	CASSLGDRGHEQYF
TRBJ2-1	many	TRBV30	TRBD1	TGTGCCTGGAGCCGGGACAGGGTCTACAATGAGCAGTTCTTC	CAWSRDRVYNEQFF
TRBJ2-3	-	TRBV5-5	TRBD1	TGTGCCAGCAGCCCGTCCCCCGCAGGGGGTTTCTCAGATACGCAGTATTTT	CASSPSPAGGFSDTQYF
TRBJ1-5	few	TRBV5-1	TRBD1	TGCGCCAGCAGCCCCGACAGGGGGACTCAGCCCCAGCATTTT	CASSPDRGTQPQHF
TRBJ2-7	few	TRBV19	-	TGTGCCAGTAGTATTAATACTGCCACTCCCTACGAGCAGTACTTC	CASSINTATPYEQYF
TRBJ1-2	few	TRBV12-3/TRBV12-4	-	TGTGCCAGCAGTTTAGGGAGCTATGGCTACACCTTC	CASSLGSYGYTF
TRBJ2-7	-	TRBV4-1	-	TGCGCCAGCAGCCGAGTGAGCTCCTACGAGCAGTACTTC	CASSRVSSYEQYF
TRBJ1-5	-	TRBV12-5	-	TGTGCTAGTGGTTTGAAGGGGGAGGGTCAGCCCCAGCATTTT	CASGLKGEGQPQHF
TRBJ2-1	-	TRBV25-1	-	TGTGCCAGCAGTGAATCGGCTCGGGTCAATGAGCAGTTCTTC	CASSESARVNEQFF
TRBJ2-7	-	TRBV18	-	TGTGCCAGCTCACCGGTTGGGCTTAATACTCCCTACGAGCAGTACTTC	CASSPVGLNTPYEQYF
TRBJ1-1	-	TRBV11-2	TRBD1	TGTGCCAGCAGCTTACCGATAGGACAGGGAGATGAAGCTTTCTTT	CASSLPIGQGDEAFF
TRBJ2-3	once	TRBV5-1	-	TGCGCCAGTCACCTGGGGGGTAGCACAGATACGCAGTATTTT	CASHLGGSTDTQYF
TRBJ2-1	-	TRBV19	TRBD1	TGTGCCAGTAGTATTATCAGGGGGCCGGAAAATGAGCAGTTCTTC	CASSIIRGPENEQFF
TRBJ2-7	-	TRBV12-5	TRBD1	TGTGCTAGTGGTCTCGGACAGGGAGTCTACGAGCAGTACTTC	CASGLGQGVYEQYF
TRBJ2-3	once	TRBV12-5	-	TGTGCTAGTGGTTTGGGTCGCGGGACCCCCTGGAGTTTT	CASGLGRGTPWSF
TRBJ1-1	-	TRBV13	TRBD1	TGTGCCAGCAGCCGGACAGGTAACACTGAAGCTTTCTTT	CASSRTGNTEAFF
TRBJ2-7	-	TRBV7-2	TRBD1	TGTGCCAGCAGCTTAAGGACAGGGGGCTACGAGCAGTACTTC	CASSLRTGGYEQYF
TRBJ2-4	-	TRBV10-1	TRBD2	TGCGCCAGCAGTCTAGCGGGGGTAAACATTCAGTACTTC	CASSLAGVNIQYF
TRBJ1-2	-	TRBV7-9	-	TGTGCCAGCAGCCTAACCCCTCCAGGGTGTACCTTC	CASSLTPPGCTF
TRBJ2-7	once	TRBV6-1	-	TGTGCCAGCAGTGAAGCATCCAGCTACGAGCAGTACTTC	CASSEASSYEQYF
TRBJ1-3	-	TRBV7-2	-	TGTGCCAGCAGCTTACTCCAGGGGTCCTCTGGAAACACCATATATTTT	CASSLLQGSSGNTIYF
TRBJ2-7	-	TRBV12-5	TRBD2	TGTGCTAGTGGTTTGGGGCATAGCGGGGGCCCATACGAGCAGTACTTC	CASGLGHSGGPYEQYF
TRBJ2-3	-	TRBV3-1/TRBV3-2	-	TGTGCCAGCAGCCAAGTCGTGGGTACTGCGGGAGATACGCAGTATTTT	CASSQVVGTAGDTQYF
TRBJ1-2	-	TRBV9	-	TGTGCCAGCAGCGAGTCTAGGTCATACTATGGCTACACCTTC	CASSESRSYYGYTF
TRBJ2-7	many	TRBV2	-	TGTGCCAGCAGTGAAAATCGGGAGCCGATCTACGAGCAGTACTTC	CASSENREPIYEQYF
TRBJ2-7	-	TRBV9	-	TGTGCCAGCAGCGTAGAGGGCGGGAATACCGAGCAGTACTTC	CASSVEGGNTEQYF
TRBJ1-1	-	TRBV7-3	TRBD1	TGTGCCAGCAGCTTAAGGGGGACAGGGGTAGCGGACACTGAAGCTTTCTTT	CASSLRGTGVADTEAFF
TRBJ1-1	-	TRBV3-1/TRBV3-2	TRBD1	TGTGCCAGCAGCCCGACACAGGGGGGGACTGAAGCTTTCTTT	CASSPTQGGTEAFF
TRBJ1-3	-	TRBV11-3	TRBD1	TGTGCCAGCAGCTTGACAGGGGGCCCTGGAAACACCATATATTTT	CASSLTGGPGNTIYF
TRBJ2-5	once	TRBV5-1	-	TGCGCCAGCAGCTTGGGTAGGGGGGAGACCCAGTACTTC	CASSLGRGETQYF
TRBJ1-2	-	TRBV29-1	TRBD1	TGCAGCGTCGAGGGCCGGGACAGGGGGCGAGGCGGCTACACCTTC	CSVEGRDRGRGGYTF
TRBJ1-2	few	TRBV5-6	-	TGTGCCAGCAGAGGCCGAGGTTATAACTATGGCTACACCTTC	CASRGRGYNYGYTF
TRBJ2-7	once	TRBV5-1	TRBD1	TGCGCCAGCAGCCGGAGGGGACAGGGACCCGACGAGCAGTACTTC	CASSRRGQGPDEQYF
TRBJ2-2	-	TRBV23-1	TRBD1	TGCGCCAGCAGTCCGAGTCAGGGACAGGGGCCCGGGGAGCTGTTTTTT	CASSPSQGQGPGELFF
TRBJ2-7	-	TRBV6-5	TRBD2	TGTGCCAGCAGTTACGCAGGACTAGCTACCGAGCAGTACTTC	CASSYAGLATEQYF
TRBJ1-1	-	TRBV19	-	TGTGCCAGTAGTATAGTATTATATAAGAACACTGAAGCTTTCTTT	CASSIVLYKNTEAFF
TRBJ1-6	few	TRBV5-4	-	TGTGCCAGCAGCTTGTTGAGTTCACCCCTCCACTTT	CASSLLSSPLHF
TRBJ1-1	-	TRBV19	-	TGTGCCAGTAGGTACACGAACACTGAAGCTTTCTTT	CASRYTNTEAFF